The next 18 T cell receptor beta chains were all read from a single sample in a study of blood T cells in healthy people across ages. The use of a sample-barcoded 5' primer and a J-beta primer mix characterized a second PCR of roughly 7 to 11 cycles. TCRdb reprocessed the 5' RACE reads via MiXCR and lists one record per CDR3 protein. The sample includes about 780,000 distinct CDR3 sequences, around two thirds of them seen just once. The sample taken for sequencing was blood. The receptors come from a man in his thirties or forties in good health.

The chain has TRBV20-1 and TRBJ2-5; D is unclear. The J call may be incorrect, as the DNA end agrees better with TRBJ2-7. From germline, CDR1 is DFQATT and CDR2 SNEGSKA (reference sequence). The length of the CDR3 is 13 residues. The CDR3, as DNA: TGCAGTGCTCTTCCAGGTGATACCTACGAGCAGTACTTC. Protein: CSALPGDTYEQYF.

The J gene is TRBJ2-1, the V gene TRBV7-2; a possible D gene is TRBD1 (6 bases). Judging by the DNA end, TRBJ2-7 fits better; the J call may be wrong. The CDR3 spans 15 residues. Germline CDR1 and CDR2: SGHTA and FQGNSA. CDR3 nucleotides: TGTGCCAGCAGCTTTCCCTTGGGGGCGGGTGGCGAGCAGTACTTC. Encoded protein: CASSFPLGAGGEQYF.

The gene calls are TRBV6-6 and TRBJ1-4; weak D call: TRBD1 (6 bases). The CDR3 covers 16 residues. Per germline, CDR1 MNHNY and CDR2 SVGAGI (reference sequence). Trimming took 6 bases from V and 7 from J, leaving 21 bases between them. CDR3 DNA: TGTGCCAGCAGCCCCCCCCCTCGGGGGGCCGGTGAAAAACTGTTTTTT. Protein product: CASSPPPRGAGEKLFF.

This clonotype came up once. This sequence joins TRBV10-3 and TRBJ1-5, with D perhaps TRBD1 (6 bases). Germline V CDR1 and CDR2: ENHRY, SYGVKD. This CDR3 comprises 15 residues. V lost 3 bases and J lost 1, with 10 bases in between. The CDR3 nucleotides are TGTGCCATCAGTGAAGGCAGGGGAAGCAATCAGCCCCAGCATTTT. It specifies CAISEGRGSNQPQHF.

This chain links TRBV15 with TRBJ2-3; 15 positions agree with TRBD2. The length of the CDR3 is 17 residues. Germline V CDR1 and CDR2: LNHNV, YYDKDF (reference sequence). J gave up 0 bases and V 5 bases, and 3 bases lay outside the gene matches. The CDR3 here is CATSVGLAGGSTDTQYF. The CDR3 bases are TGTGCCACCAGCGTCGGACTAGCGGGGGGGAGCACAGATACGCAGTATTTT.

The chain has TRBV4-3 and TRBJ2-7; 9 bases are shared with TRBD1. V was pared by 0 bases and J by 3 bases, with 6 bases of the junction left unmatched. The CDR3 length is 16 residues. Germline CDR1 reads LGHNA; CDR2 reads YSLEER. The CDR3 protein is CASSQDWTGENYEQYF. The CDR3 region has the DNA TGCGCCAGCAGCCAAGATTGGACAGGGGAGAACTACGAGCAGTACTTC.

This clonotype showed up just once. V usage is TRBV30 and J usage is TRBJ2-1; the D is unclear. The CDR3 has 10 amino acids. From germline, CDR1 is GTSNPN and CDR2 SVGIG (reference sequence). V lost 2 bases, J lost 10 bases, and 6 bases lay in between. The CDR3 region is CAWSRREQFF. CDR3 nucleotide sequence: TGTGCCTGGAGTCGCAGGGAGCAGTTCTTC.

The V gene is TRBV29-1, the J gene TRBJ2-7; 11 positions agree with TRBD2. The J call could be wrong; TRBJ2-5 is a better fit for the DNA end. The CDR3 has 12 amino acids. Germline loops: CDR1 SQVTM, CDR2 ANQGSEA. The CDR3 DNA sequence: TGCAGCTTAACTAGCGGGGGTGAGACCCAGTACTTC. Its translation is CSLTSGGETQYF.

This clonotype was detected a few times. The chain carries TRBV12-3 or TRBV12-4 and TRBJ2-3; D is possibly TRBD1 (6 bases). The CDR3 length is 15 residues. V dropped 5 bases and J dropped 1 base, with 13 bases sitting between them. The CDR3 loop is CASSRQARRTDTQYF. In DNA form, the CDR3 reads TGTGCCAGCAGTCGACAGGCCCGACGCACAGATACGCAGTATTTT.

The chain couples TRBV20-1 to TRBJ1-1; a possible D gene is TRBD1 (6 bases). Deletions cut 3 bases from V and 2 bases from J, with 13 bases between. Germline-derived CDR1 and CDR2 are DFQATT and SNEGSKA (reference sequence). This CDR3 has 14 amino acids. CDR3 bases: TGCAGTGCTAGTAAACCGGGACAAAACACTGAAGCTTTCTTT. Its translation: CSASKPGQNTEAFF.

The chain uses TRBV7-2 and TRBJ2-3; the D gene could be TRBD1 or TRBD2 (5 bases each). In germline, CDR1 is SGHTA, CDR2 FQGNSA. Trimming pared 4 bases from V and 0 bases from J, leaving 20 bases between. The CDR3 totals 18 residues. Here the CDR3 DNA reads TGTGCCAGCAGCTGGCCCGGGGCTCGAGGGGCTAGCACAGATACGCAGTATTTT. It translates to CASSWPGARGASTDTQYF.

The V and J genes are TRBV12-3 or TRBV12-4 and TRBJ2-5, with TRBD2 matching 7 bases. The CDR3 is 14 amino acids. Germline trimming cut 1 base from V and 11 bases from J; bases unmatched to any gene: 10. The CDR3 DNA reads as TGTGCCAGCAGTTTAGTCGGGGGGTGGGATGAGCAGTACTTC. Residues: CASSLVGGWDEQYF.

The CDR3 DNA reads TGTGCCAGCAGCTTAAAGGCAGGGCCGCCTGGGGAGCAGTACTTC. Translating gives CASSLKAGPPGEQYF. This chain uses TRBV7-3 with TRBJ2-7; a weak D match, TRBD1 (5 bases). V lost 1 base to trimming and J lost 7 bases, with 17 bases between them. Germline CDR1 reads SGHTA; CDR2 reads FQGTGA. This CDR3 region has 15 residues.

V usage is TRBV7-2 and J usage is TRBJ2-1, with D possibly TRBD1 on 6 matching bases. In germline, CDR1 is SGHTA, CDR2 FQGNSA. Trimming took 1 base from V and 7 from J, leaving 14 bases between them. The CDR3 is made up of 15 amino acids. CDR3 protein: CASSLVRGWGNEQFF. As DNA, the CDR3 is TGTGCCAGCAGCTTAGTCAGGGGCTGGGGAAATGAGCAGTTCTTC.

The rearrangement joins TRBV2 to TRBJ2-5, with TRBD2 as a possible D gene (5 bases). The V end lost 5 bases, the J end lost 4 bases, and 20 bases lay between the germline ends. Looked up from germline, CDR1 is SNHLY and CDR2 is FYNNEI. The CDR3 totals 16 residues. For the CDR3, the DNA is TGTGCCAGCAGTCTGGGCCTCCGGCGAGGGCCAGAGACCCAGTACTTC. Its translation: CASSLGLRRGPETQYF.

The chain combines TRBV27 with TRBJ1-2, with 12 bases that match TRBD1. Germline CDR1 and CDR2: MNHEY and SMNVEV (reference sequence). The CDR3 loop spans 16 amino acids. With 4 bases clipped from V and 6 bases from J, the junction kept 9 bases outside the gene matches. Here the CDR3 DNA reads TGTGCCAGCAGTTCCTCCGGGACAGGGGGCTATGATGGCTACACCTTC. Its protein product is CASSSSGTGGYDGYTF.

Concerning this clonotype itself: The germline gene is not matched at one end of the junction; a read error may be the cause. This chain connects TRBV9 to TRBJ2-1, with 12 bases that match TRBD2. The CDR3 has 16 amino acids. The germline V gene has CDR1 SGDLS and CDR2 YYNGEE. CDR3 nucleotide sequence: TGTACCAGCAGCGTAGGTCTAGCGGGGGGGCGAAGTGAGCAGTTCTTC. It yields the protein CTSSVGLAGGRSEQFF.

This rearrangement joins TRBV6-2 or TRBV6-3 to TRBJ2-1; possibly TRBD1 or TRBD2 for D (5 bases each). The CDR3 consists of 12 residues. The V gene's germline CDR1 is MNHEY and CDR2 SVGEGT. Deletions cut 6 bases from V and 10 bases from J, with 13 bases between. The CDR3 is CASSNTGTEQFF. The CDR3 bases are TGTGCCAGCAGCAACACCGGGACCGAGCAGTTCTTC.